Below, one T cell receptor beta chain is given with its context. The antigen remains unidentified. The CDR3 has 15 residues. The J segment lost 8 bases and the V segment lost 3 bases, leaving 6 bases of the junction unmatched. This record belongs to a study of tumor-infiltrating lymphocytes in primary liver carcinoma. Unsorted whole blood supplied the blood RNA, and germline DNA was isolated too. Collection of 3 to 4 milliliters of peripheral blood took place before surgery. Findings and limits, study-wide: Paired tumor-adjacent and tumor-blood samples overlapped less than tumor region pairs did. Since the samples were bulk and unsorted, the CD4+ and CD8+ repertoires were not compared.

The investigators made TCR beta cDNA from around 540 ng total RNA, using a constant-region primer. Employing slightly modified ARM-PCR, three nested multiplex PCR rounds were run, and these gave rise to the TCR beta libraries. The first two PCR rounds used TRBV1-TRBV30 forward primers with a C-beta reverse primer, 9 to 11 cycles each. TCRdb redid the calling of the multiplex PCR reads with MiXCR, one entry per CDR3 protein. The sample shows 300,000 to 400,000 distinct CDR3 sequences, about 61% of them seen only once. This chain links TRBV12-3 or TRBV12-4 with TRBJ2-2; 10 bases fit TRBD2. The source is a man aged 40-50 years with primary liver carcinoma and hepatitis B virus infection. The sample comprised peripheral blood. The CDR3 loop reads CASSFPLAGVGELFF. The CDR3 DNA follows: TGTGCCAGCAGTTTTCCCCTAGCGGGAGTTGGGGAGCTGTTTTTT.